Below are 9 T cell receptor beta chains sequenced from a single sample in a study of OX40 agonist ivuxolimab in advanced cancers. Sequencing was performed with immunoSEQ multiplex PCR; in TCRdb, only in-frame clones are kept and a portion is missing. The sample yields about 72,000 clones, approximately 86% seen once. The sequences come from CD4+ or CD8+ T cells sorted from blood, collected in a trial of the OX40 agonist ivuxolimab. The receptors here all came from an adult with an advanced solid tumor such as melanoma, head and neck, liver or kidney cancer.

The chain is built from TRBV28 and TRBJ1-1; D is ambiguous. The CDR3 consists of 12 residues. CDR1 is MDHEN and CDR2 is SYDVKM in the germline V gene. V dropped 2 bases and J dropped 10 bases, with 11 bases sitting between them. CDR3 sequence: CASSLGGFGAFF. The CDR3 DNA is TGTGCCAGCAGTTTAGGCGGGTTCGGAGCTTTCTTT.

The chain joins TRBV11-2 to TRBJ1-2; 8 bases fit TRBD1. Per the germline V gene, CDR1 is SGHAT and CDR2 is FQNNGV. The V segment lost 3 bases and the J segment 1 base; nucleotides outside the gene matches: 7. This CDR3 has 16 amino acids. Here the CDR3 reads CASSFGQGRINYGYTF. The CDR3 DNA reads TGTGCCAGCAGCTTCGGACAGGGAAGGATTAACTATGGCTACACCTTC.

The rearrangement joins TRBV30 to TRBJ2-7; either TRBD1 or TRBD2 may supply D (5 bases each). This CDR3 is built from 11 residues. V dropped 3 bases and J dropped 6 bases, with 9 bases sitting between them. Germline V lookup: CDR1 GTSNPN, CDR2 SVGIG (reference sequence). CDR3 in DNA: TGTGCCTGGAGATACGGGACCGAGCAGTACTTC. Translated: CAWRYGTEQYF. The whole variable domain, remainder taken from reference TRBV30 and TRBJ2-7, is SQTIHQWPATLVQPVGSPLSLECTVEGTSNPNLYWYRQAAGRGLQLLFYSVGIGQISSEVPQNLSASRPQDRQFILSSKKLLLSDSGFYLCAWRYGTEQYFGPGTRLTVT.

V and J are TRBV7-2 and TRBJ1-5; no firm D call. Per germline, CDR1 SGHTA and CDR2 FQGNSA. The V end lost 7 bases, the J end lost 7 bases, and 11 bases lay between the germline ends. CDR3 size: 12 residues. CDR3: CASTSPGQPQHF. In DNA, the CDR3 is TGTGCCAGCACCAGCCCCGGACAGCCCCAGCATTTT. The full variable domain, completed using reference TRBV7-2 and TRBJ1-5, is GAGVSQSPSNKVTEKGKDVELRCDPISGHTALYWYRQSLGQGLEFLIYFQGNSAPDKSGLPSDRFSAERTGGSVSTLTIQRTQQEDSAVYLCASTSPGQPQHFGDGTRLSIL.

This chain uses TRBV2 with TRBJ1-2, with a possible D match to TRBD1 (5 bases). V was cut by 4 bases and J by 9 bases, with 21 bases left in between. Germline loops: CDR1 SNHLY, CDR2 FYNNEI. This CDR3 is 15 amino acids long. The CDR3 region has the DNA TGTGCCAGCAGTGGAGTAGTGCGGCAGGGTGAAAGCTACACCTTC. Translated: CASSGVVRQGESYTF.

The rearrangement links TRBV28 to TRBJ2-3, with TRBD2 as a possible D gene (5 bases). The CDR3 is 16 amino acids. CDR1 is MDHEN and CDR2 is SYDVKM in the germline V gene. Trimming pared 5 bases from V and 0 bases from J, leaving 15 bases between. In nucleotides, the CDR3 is TGTGCCAGCAGTACCCCCAGCGGACGTAGCACAGATACGCAGTATTTT. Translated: CASSTPSGRSTDTQYF.

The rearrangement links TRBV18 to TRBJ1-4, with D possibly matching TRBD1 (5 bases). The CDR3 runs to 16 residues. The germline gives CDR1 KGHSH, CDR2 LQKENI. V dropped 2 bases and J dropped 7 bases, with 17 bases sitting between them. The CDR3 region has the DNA TGTGCCAGCTCACCAGGCGGACACCTACTAGCTGAAAAACTGTTTTTT. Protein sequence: CASSPGGHLLAEKLFF.

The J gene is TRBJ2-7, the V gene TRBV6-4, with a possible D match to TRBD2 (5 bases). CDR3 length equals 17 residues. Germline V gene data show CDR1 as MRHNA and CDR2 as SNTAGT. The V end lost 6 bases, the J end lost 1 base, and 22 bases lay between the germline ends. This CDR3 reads CASRHRSTSGPSYEQYF. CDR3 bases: TGTGCCAGCAGACACCGAAGTACGAGCGGACCTTCCTACGAGCAGTACTTC.

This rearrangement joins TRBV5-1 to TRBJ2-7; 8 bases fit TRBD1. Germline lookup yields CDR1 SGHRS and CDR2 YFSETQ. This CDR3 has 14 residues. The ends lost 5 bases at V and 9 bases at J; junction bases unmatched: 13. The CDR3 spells CASRTGQAPWTQYF. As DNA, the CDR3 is TGCGCCAGCAGAACGGGACAGGCCCCTTGGACGCAGTACTTC.